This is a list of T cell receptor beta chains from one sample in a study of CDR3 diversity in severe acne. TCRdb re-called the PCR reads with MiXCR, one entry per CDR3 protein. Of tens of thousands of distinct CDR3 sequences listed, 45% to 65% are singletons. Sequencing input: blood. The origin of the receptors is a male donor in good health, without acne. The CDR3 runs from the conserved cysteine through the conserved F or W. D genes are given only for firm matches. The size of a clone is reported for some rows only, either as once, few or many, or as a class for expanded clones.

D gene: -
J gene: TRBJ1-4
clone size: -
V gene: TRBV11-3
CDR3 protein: CASSRGTLTNEKLFF
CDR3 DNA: TGTGCCAGCAGCCGGGGGACTCTAACTAATGAAAAACTGTTTTTT

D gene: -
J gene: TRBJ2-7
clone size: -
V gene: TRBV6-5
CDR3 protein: CASSGLLLGGATYEQYF
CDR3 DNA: TGTGCCAGCAGTGGCCTTCTGTTGGGGGGGGCCACCTACGAGCAGTACTTC

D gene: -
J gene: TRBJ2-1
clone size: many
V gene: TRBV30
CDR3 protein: CAWTSRTVRYNEQFF
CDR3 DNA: TGTGCCTGGACCTCCAGGACAGTTCGATACAATGAGCAGTTCTTC

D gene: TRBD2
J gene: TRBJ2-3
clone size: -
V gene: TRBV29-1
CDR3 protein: CSVAGLAGAGDTQYF
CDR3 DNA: TGCAGCGTTGCGGGACTAGCGGGAGCGGGAGATACGCAGTATTTT

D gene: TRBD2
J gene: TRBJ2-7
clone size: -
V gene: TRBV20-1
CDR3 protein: CSAPSTSSHYEQYF
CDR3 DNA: TGCAGTGCGCCGTCGACTAGCAGCCACTACGAGCAGTACTTC

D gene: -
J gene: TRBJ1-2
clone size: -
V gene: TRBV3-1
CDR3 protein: CASSLRPTGDYGYTF
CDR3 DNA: TGTGCCAGCAGCCTCCGCCCCACGGGGGACTATGGCTACACCTTC

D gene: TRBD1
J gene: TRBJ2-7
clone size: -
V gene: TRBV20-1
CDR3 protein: CSARAGQGRDEQYF
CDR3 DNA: TGCAGTGCGAGAGCGGGACAGGGAAGGGACGAGCAGTACTTC

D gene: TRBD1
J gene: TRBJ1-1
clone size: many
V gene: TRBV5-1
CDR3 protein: CASSPTQDRANAEAFF
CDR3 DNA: TGCGCCAGCAGCCCGACGCAGGACAGGGCTAACGCTGAAGCTTTCTTT

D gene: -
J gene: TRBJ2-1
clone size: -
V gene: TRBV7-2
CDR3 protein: CASSSAGTLNNEQFF
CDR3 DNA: TGTGCCAGCAGCTCCGCCGGGACGTTAAACAATGAGCAGTTCTTC

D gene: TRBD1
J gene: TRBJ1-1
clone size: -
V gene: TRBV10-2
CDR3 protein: CASSPDRVAEALF
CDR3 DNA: TGCGCCAGCAGTCCGGACAGGGTGGCTGAAGCTCTCTTT

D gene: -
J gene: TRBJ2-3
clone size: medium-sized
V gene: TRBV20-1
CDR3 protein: CSAKGTGTDTQYF
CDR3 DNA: TGCAGTGCCAAAGGAACAGGCACAGATACGCAGTATTTT

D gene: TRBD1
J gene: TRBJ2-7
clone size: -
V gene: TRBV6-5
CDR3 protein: CASSRDRGHSYEQYF
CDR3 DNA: TGTGCCAGCAGCAGAGACAGGGGGCACTCCTACGAGCAGTACTTC

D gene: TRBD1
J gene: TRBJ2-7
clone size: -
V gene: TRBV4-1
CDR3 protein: CASSQGPGQGYEQYF
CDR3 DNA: TGCGCCAGCAGCCAAGGTCCGGGACAGGGGTACGAGCAGTACTTC

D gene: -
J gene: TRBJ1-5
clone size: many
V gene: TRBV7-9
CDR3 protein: CASSLDGRGNQPQHF
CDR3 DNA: TGTGCCAGCAGCTTAGATGGCAGGGGCAATCAGCCCCAGCATTTT

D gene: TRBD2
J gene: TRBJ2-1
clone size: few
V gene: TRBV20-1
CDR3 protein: CSARGTSGGLNEQFF
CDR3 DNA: TGCAGTGCTAGGGGGACTAGCGGGGGGTTGAATGAGCAGTTCTTC

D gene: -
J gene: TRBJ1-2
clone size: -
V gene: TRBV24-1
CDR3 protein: CATSETDRFYGYTF
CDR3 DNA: TGTGCCACCAGTGAAACTGACAGGTTCTATGGCTACACCTTC

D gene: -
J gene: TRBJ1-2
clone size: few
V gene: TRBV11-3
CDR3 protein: CASSPGAWGYTF
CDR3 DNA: TGTGCCAGCAGCCCGGGGGCCTGGGGCTACACCTTC

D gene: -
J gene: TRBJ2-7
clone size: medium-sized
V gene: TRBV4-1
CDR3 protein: CASSQGFHEQYF
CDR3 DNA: TGCGCCAGCAGCCAAGGGTTCCACGAGCAGTACTTC

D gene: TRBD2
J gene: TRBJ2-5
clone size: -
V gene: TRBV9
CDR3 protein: CASSVGLAGRETQYF
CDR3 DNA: TGTGCCAGCAGCGTAGGACTAGCGGGACGGGAGACCCAGTACTTC

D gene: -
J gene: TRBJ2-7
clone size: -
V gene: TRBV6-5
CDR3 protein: CASKARGWTNEQYF
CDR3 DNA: TGTGCCAGCAAGGCCAGGGGCTGGACGAACGAGCAGTACTTC

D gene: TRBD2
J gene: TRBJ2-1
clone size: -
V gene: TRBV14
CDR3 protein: CASSAYTGTSNEQFF
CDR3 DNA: TGTGCCAGCAGCGCCTATACCGGGACTAGCAATGAGCAGTTCTTC

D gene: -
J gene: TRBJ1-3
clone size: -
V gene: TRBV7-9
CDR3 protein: CASSATGSGNTIYF
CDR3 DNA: TGTGCCAGCAGCGCTACAGGGAGTGGAAACACCATATATTTT

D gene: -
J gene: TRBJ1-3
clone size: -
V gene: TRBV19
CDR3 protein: CASSMWGTGGSEAFFGNTIYF
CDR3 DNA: -

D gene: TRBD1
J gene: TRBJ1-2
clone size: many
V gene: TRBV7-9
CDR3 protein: CASSFGRGRDYGYTF
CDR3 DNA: TGTGCCAGCAGCTTCGGGAGGGGGCGGGACTATGGCTACACCTTC

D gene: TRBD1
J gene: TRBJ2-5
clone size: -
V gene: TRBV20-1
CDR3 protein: CSASWTGEGETQYF
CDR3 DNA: TGCAGTGCTTCCTGGACAGGGGAGGGGGAGACCCAGTACTTC